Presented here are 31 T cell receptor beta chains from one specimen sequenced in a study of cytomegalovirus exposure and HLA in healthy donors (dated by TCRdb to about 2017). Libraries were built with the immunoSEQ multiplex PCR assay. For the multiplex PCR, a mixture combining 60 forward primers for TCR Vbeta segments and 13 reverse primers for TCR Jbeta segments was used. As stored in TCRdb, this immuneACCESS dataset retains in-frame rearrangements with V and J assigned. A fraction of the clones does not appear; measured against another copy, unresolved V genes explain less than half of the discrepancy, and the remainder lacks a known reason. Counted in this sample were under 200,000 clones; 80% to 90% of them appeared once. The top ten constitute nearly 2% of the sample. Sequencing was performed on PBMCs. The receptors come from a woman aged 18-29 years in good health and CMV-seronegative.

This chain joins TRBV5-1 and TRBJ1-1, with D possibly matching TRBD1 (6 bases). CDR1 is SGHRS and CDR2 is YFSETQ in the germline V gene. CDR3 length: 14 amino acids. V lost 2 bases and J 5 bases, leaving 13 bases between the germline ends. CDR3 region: CASSLGGFETEAFF. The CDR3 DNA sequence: TGCGCCAGCAGCTTAGGGGGTTTTGAAACTGAAGCTTTCTTT. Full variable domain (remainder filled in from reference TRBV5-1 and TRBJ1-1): KAGVTQTPRYLIKTRGQQVTLSCSPISGHRSVSWYQQTPGQGLQFLFEYFSETQRNKGNFPGRFSGRQFSNSRSEMNVSTLELGDSALYLCASSLGGFETEAFFGQGTRLTVV.

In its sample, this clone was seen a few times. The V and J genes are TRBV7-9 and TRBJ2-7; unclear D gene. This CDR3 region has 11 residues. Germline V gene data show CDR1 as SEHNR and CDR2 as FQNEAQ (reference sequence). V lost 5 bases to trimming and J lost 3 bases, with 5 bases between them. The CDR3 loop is CASSPGYEQYF. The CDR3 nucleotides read TGTGCCAGCAGCCCGGGCTACGAGCAGTACTTC.

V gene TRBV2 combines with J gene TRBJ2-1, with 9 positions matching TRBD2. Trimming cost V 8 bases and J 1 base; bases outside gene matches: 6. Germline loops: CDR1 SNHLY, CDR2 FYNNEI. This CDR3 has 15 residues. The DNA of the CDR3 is TGTGCCAGCTGGGGGAGCGGGAGGTCCTACAATGAGCAGTTCTTC. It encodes CASWGSGRSYNEQFF.

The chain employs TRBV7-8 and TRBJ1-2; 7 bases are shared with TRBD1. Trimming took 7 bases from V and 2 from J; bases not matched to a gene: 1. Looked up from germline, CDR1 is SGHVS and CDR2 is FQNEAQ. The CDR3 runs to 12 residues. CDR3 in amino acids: CASTGQNYGYTF. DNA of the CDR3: TGTGCCAGCACGGGACAGAACTATGGCTACACCTTC.

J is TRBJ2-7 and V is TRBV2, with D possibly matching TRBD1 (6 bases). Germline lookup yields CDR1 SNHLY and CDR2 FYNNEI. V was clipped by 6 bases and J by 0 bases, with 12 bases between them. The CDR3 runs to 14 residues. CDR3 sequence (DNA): TGTGCCAGCAGACGGACAGCAGGCTCCTACGAGCAGTACTTC. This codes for CASRRTAGSYEQYF.

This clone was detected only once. CDR3 DNA sequence: TGTGCCAGCAGCTCGGGACTAGCGAAGGACGAGCAGTACTTC. Its translation: CASSSGLAKDEQYF. The chain couples TRBV7-9 to TRBJ2-7; 10 bases are shared with TRBD2. CDR1 is SEHNR and CDR2 is FQNEAQ in the germline V gene (reference sequence). V shed 4 bases, J shed 5 bases, and the junction held 5 bases outside the gene matches. The CDR3 sequence is 14 residues long.

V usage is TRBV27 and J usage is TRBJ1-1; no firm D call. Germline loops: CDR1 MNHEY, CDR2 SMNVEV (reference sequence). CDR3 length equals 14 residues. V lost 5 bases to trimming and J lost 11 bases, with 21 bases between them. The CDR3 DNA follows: TGTGCCAGCAGTCCACTTACGGCCGTTGACTTGGCTTTCTTT. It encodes CASSPLTAVDLAFF.

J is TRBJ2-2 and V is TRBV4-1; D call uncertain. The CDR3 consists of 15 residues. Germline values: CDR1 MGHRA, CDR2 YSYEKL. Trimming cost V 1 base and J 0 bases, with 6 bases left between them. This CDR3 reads CASSQVETNTGELFF. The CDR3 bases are TGCGCCAGCAGCCAAGTGGAGACGAACACCGGGGAGCTGTTTTTT.

This CDR3 reads CAWSVRSTDTQYF. In DNA form, the CDR3 reads TGTGCCTGGAGTGTCCGGAGCACAGATACGCAGTATTTT. The V and J genes are TRBV30 and TRBJ2-3; D call uncertain. This CDR3 is 13 amino acids long. The V end was cut by 0 bases, the J end by 0 bases, with 4 bases between. Germline V gene sequence: CDR1 GTSNPN, CDR2 SVGIG (reference sequence).

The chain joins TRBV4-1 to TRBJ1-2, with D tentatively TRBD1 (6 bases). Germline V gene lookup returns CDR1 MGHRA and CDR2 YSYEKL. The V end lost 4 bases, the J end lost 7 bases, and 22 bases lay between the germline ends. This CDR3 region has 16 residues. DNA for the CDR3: TGCGCCAGCAGCCCGCGGACAGACCCATCCCTATCTGGCTACACCTTC. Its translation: CASSPRTDPSLSGYTF.

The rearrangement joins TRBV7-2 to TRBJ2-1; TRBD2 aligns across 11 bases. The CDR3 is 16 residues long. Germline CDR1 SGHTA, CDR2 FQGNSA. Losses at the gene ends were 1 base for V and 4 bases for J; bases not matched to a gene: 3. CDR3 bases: TGTGCCAGCAGCTTAGGGGTAGCGGGGGGGTACAATGAGCAGTTCTTC. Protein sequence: CASSLGVAGGYNEQFF.

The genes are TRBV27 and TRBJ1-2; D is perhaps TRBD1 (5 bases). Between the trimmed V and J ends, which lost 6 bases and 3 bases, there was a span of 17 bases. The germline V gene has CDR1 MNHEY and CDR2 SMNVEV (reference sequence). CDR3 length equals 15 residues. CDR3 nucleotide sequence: TGTGCCAGCAGCTTTAGGGGAGGGAGGGACTATGGCTACACCTTC. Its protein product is CASSFRGGRDYGYTF.

The DNA of the CDR3 is TGCGCCAGCAGCCGGCTTGCGGGAACTGAAGCTTTCTTT. This translates into CASSRLAGTEAFF. J is TRBJ1-1 and V is TRBV4-1; D unresolved. This CDR3 spans 13 amino acids. CDR1 is MGHRA and CDR2 is YSYEKL in the germline V gene. Between the trimmed V and J ends, which lost 4 bases and 5 bases, there was a span of 11 bases.

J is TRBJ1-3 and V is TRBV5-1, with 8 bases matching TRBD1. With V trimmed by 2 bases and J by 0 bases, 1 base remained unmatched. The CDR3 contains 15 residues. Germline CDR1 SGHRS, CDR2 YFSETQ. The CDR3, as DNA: TGCGCCAGCAGCTTTGGGACAGGCTCTGGAAACACCATATATTTT. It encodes CASSFGTGSGNTIYF. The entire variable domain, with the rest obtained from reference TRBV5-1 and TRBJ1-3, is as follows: KAGVTQTPRYLIKTRGQQVTLSCSPISGHRSVSWYQQTPGQGLQFLFEYFSETQRNKGNFPGRFSGRQFSNSRSEMNVSTLELGDSALYLCASSFGTGSGNTIYFGEGSWLTVV.

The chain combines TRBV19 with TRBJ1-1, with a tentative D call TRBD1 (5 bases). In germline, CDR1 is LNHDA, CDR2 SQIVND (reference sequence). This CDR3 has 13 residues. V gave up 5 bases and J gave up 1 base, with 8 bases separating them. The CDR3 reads CASSAGGNTEAFF. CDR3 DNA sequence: TGTGCCAGTAGTGCCGGGGGGAACACTGAAGCTTTCTTT.

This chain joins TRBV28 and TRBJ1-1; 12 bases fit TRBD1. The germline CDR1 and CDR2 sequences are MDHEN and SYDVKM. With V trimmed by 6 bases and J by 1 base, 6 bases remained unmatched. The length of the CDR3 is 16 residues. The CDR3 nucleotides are TGTGCCAGCAGGCCCGGGACAGGGGGCTGGAACACTGAAGCTTTCTTT. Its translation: CASRPGTGGWNTEAFF.

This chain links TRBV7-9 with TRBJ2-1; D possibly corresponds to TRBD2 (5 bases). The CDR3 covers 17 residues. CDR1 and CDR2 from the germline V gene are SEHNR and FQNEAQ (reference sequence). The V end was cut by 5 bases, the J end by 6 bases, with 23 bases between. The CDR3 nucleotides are TGTGCCAGCAGCCCGCTACTAGATCACGCGTGGTCCAATGAGCAGTTCTTC. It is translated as CASSPLLDHAWSNEQFF.

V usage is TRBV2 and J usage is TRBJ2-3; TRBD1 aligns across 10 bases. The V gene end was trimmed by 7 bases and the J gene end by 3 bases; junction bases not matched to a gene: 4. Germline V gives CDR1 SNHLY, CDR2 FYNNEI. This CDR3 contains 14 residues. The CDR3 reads CASKMGQGTDTQYF. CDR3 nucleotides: TGTGCCAGCAAGATGGGACAGGGGACAGATACGCAGTATTTT.

CDR3 coding DNA: TGTGCCAGCAGCCGACCTCTAGCGGGAAGCTCCTACGAGCAGTACTTC. Protein sequence: CASSRPLAGSSYEQYF. The V gene is TRBV21-1, the J gene TRBJ2-7; the D segment call TRBD2 is taken from the table without a DNA check. TRBV21-1 corresponds to a pseudogene. There are 16 residues in the CDR3.

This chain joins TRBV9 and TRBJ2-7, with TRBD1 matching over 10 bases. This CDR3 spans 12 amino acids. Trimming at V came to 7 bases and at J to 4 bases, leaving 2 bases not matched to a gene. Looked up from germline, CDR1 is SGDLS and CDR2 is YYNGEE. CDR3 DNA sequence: TGTGCCAGCGGACAGGGGGGGTACGAGCAGTACTTC. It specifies CASGQGGYEQYF. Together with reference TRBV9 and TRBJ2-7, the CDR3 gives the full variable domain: DSGVTQTPKHLITATGQRVTLRCSPRSGDLSVYWYQQSLDQGLQFLIQYYNGEERAKGNILERFSAQQFPDLHSELNLSSLELGDSALYFCASGQGGYEQYFGPGTRLTVT.

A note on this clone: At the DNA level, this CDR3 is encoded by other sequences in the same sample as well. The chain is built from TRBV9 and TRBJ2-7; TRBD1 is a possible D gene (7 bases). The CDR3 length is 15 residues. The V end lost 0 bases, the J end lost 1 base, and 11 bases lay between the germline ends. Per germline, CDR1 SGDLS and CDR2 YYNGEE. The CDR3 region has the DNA TGTGCCAGCAGCGTAGGGGCAGGGGGGTCCTACGAGCAGTACTTC. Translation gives CASSVGAGGSYEQYF. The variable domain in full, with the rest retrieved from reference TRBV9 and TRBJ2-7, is DSGVTQTPKHLITATGQRVTLRCSPRSGDLSVYWYQQSLDQGLQFLIQYYNGEERAKGNILERFSAQQFPDLHSELNLSSLELGDSALYFCASSVGAGGSYEQYFGPGTRLTVT.

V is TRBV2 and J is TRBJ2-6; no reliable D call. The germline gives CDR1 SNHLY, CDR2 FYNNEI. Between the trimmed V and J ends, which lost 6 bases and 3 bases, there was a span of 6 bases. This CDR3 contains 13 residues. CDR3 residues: CASRLVGANVLTF. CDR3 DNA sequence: TGTGCCAGCAGACTGGTTGGGGCCAACGTCCTGACTTTC.

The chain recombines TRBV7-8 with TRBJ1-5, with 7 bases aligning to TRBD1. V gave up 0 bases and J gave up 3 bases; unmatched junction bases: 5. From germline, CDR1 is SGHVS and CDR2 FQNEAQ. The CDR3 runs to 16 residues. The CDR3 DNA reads TGTGCCAGCAGCTTAGCTGGAGGGGGCGTCAATCAGCCCCAGCATTTT. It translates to CASSLAGGGVNQPQHF.

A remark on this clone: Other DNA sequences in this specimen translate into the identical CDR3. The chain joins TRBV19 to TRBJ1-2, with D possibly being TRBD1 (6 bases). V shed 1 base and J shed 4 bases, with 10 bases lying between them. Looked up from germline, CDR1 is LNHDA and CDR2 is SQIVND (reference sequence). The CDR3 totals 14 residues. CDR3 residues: CASSIAGGGYGYTF. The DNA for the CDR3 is TGTGCCAGTAGTATAGCGGGGGGCGGCTATGGCTACACCTTC.

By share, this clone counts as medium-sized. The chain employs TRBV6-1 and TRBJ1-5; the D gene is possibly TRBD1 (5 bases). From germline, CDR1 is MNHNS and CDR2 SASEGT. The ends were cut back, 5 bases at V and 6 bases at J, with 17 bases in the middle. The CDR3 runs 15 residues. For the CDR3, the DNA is TGTGCCAGCAGTATGACAGATGGGGCCAGTCAGCCCCAGCATTTT. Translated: CASSMTDGASQPQHF.

CDR3 coding DNA: TGTGCCAGCAGCACCCCTAGCGGGGGGGCCCGCCGAGTAGATACGCAGTATTTT. This sequence encodes CASSTPSGGARRVDTQYF. The chain combines TRBV7-2 with TRBJ2-3, with TRBD2 identical over 12 bases. V trimming: 5 bases; J trimming: 5 bases; junction bases outside the gene matches: 14. The CDR3 has 18 residues. Germline V CDR1 and CDR2: SGHTA, FQGNSA.

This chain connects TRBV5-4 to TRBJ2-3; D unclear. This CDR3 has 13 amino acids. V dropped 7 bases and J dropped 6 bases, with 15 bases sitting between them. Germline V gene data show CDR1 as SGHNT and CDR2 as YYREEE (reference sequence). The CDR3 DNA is TGTGCCAGCCTAGATTTCGATGAGGATACGCAGTATTTT. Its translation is CASLDFDEDTQYF.

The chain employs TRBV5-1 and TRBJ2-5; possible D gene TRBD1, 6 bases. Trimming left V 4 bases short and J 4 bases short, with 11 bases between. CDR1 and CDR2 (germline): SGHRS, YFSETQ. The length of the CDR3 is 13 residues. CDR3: CASSRGGRETQYF. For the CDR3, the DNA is TGCGCCAGCAGCCGAGGGGGAAGAGAGACCCAGTACTTC.

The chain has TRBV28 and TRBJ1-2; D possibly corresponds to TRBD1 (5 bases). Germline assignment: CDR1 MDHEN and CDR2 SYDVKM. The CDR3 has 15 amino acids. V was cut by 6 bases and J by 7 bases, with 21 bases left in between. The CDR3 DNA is TGTGCCAGCAGCAGTTCCAGTTCGGGGGGTGGTGGCTACACCTTC. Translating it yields CASSSSSSGGGGYTF.

This chain's CDR3 is CASSPLHTGVLSGNTIYF. For the CDR3, the DNA is TGCGCCAGCAGCCCTCTTCATACAGGGGTCCTCTCTGGAAACACCATATATTTT. V gene TRBV4-1 combines with J gene TRBJ1-3; 7 nucleotides agree with TRBD1. Looked up from germline, CDR1 is MGHRA and CDR2 is YSYEKL. V dropped 4 bases and J dropped 0; count of bases not matched to a gene: 12. The CDR3 runs to 18 residues.

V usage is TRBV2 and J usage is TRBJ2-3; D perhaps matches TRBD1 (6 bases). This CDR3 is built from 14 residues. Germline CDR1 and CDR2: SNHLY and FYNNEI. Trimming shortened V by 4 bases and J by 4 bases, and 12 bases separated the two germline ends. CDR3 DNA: TGTGCCAGCAGTGTGCCCTACAGGGCAGATACGCAGTATTTT. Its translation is CASSVPYRADTQYF. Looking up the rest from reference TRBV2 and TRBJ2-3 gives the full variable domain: EPEVTQTPSHQVTQMGQEVILRCVPISNHLYFYWYRQILGQKVEFLVSFYNNEISEKSEIFDDQFSVERPDGSNFTLKIRSTKLEDSAMYFCASSVPYRADTQYFGPGTRLTVL.